This T cell receptor beta chain was obtained from a study of shared clonotypes between healthy human individuals. In the study overall: Per donor, CD8 memory used one plate, CD8 naive used two, CD4 memory used three and CD4 naive used three. General study points: Blood alone was sampled, and tissue repertoires likely differ.

Sequenced by immunoSEQ multiplex PCR; TCRdb stores in-frame clones only, minus some. Here the sample spans 2 million to 2.5 million clones, approximately 94% being singletons. Note on this clone: Its matching antigen is unknown.

Trimming took 3 bases from V and 5 from J; bases not matched to a gene: 6. The CDR3 contains 15 residues. CDR1 and CDR2 (germline): SGHTA, FQGNSA. Sequenced: naive CD4+ T cells sorted from blood. Subset defined: CD45RA+ positively selected. V usage is TRBV7-2 and J usage is TRBJ2-3; the match to TRBD2 covers 9 bases. This TCR was sampled from a man aged 18 to 35 in good health. The DNA of the CDR3 is TGTGCCAGCAGCTTGGTAAAGCGGGGGGAAGATACGCAGTATTTT. This gives the protein CASSLVKRGEDTQYF.